This T cell receptor beta chain was identified during a study of blood T cell repertoires in COVID-19. Study background: Sample material is recorded as cDNA or gDNA derived from T cells, B-cell-depleted T cells, or PBMCs.

Original processing methods: The authors estimated nucleated cell counts from reference gene primer amplification. Using immunoSEQ multiplex PCR, the repertoire was profiled, and TCRdb retains in-frame clones only, with some absent. That table is the source of V, J and clone size, and D and trimming were worked out from the DNA. The sample shows approximately 90,000 clones, approximately 86% of them seen only once. J lost 7 bases, V lost 4 bases, and 7 bases had no gene match. CDR1 is SGHKS and CDR2 is YYEKEE in the germline V gene (reference sequence). CDR3 length: 13 amino acids. The source is an elderly woman with acute or convalescent COVID-19. Sequencing used peripheral blood. V and J are TRBV5-5 and TRBJ1-2; 7 nucleotides match TRBD1. The CDR3 region is CASSDPSGGGYTF. Written as DNA, the CDR3 is TGTGCCAGCAGCGATCCCTCAGGGGGTGGCTACACCTTC.